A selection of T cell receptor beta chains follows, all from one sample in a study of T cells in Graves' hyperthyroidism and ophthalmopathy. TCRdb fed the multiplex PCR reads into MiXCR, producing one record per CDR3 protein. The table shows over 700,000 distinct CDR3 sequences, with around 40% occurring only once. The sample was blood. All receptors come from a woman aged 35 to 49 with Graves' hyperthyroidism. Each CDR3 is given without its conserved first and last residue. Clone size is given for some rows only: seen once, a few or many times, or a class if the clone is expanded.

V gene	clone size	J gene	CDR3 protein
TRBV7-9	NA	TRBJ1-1	ASSTTALNTEAF
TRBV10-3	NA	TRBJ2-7	ASDRSVGYEQY
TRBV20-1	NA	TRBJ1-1	SARVPILTVRGTEAF
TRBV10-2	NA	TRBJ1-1	ASNTPRNTEAF
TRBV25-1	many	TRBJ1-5	ASSENGNFNQPQH
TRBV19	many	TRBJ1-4	ASSSGAGHEKLF
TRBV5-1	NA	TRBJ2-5	ASSLGGVAGQETQY
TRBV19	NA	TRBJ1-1	ASSQSGTGVRQAF
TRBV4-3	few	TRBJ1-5	ASSQEIGGNQPQH
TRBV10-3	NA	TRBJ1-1	AITPGLSGTEAF
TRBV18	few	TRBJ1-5	ASSPRVNGRGQPQH
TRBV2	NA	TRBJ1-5	ASSLSGATGNQPQH
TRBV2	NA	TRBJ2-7	ASSGGQGSNEQY
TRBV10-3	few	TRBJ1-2	ASSTLRDRVSYGYT
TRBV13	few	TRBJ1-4	ASRGGVDGEKLF
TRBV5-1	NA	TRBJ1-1	ASSLRGGGLGLAEAF
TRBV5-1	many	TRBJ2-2	ASSPLGTGGELF
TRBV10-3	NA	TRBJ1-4	AIRDREAENEKLF
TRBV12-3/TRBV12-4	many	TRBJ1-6	ASSTGVGSPLH
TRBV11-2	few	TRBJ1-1	ASSRQTGPTEAF
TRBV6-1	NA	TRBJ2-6	ASSAGQNSGANVLT
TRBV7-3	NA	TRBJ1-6	ASSGANSPLH
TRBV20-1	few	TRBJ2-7	SASPSGGFSYEQY
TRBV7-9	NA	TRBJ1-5	ASSPAPGPNQPQH
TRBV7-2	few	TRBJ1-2	ASSWGTGFNYGYT
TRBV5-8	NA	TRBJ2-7	ASSPPGQGVEQY
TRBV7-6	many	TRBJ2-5	ASSFTGGRETQY
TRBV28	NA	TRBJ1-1	ASTDTATEAF
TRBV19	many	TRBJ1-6	ASIPTGSVSPLH
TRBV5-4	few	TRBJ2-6	ASSLGGARSGANVLT
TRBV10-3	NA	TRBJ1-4	AIWDRLIREKLF
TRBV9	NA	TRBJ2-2	ASSVSAGGDTGELF
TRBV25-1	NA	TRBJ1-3	ASSDSPGGTAGNTIY
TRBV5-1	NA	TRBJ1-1	ASSIGSGKGTEAF